This TCR beta chain originates from a study of regulatory T cells in long-lasting Graves disease. The CDR3 spans 13 residues. Trimming shortened V by 4 bases and J by 6 bases, and 10 bases separated the two germline ends. Germline CDR1 SNHLY, CDR2 FYNNEI. For TCR beta, libraries came from iRepertoire HTBI primers and Arm-PCR of CDR3 regions. A single record per CDR3 protein comes from TCRdb applying MiXCR to the multiplex PCR reads. Of hundreds of thousands of distinct CDR3 sequences detected, roughly a sixth appear once; the ten largest clones hold around a quarter. Time point defined: newly diagnosed GD, antithyroid drugs for less than 3 months. RNA extracted from PBMCs served as the sequencing template. General observations from the study: Lower TCR diversity characterized persistent Graves' patients relative to newly diagnosed patients. Persistent disease preferred TRBV28, TRBJ1-2 and TRBJ2-5; new disease, TRBV20-1 and TRBJ2-1. Public clonotype sharing was higher in persistent than newly diagnosed patients.

This clonotype was recorded at least ten times. The antigen is undetermined. These data also formed part of another study, on T cells in Graves' hyperthyroidism and ophthalmopathy. That work states: Model-based prediction identified ophthalmopathy a median 6.5 months prior to its onset.

The chain is built from TRBV2 and TRBJ1-5; tentative D call: TRBD1 (6 bases). The TCR comes from a woman aged 35-65 years with Graves disease. Source: peripheral blood mononuclear cells (PBMCs), taken at new diagnosis, from a patient treated with antithyroid drugs. CDR3: CASSAGEFQPQHF. CDR3 sequence (DNA): TGTGCCAGCAGTGCAGGGGAGTTTCAGCCCCAGCATTTT.